What follows are 9 T cell receptor beta chains derived from one specimen sequenced in a study of blood T cell repertoires in COVID-19. Sequencing used immunoSEQ multiplex PCR; TCRdb keeps in-frame clones, though not all of them. This table has about 270,000 clones, approximately 90% appearing once. What was sequenced was PBMCs or T cells enriched from blood (not recorded which). The source of these receptors is a man between 40 and 49 years old who had been exposed to COVID-19.

The gene calls are TRBV7-6 and TRBJ2-2; D gene unclear. The germline gives CDR1 SGHVS, CDR2 FNYEAQ. Deletions cut 5 bases from V and 2 bases from J, with 18 bases between. This CDR3 is built from 17 residues. Here the CDR3 reads CASSHPKADPNTGELFF. CDR3 DNA sequence: TGTGCCAGCAGCCACCCTAAGGCGGATCCTAACACCGGGGAGCTGTTTTTT.

This clone showed up just once. V gene TRBV1 combines with J gene TRBJ1-6. TRBV1 is shown as a pseudogene. This CDR3 is 15 amino acids long. Here the CDR3 reads CTSPYYPRYNSPLHF. CDR3 in DNA: TGCACCAGCCCCTACTATCCCCGTTATAATTCACCCCTCCACTTT.

The V call is TRBV6-6, the J call TRBJ2-3, with D possibly TRBD2 on 6 matching bases. The CDR3 runs to 14 residues. CDR1 is MNHNY, CDR2 SVGAGI, per germline (reference sequence). The ends were cut back, 8 bases at V and 4 bases at J, with 16 bases in the middle. The CDR3 nucleotides read TGTGCCAGCGGGGACTCTGAGGTGCCAGATACGCAGTATTTT. Translated: CASGDSEVPDTQYF.

The chain carries TRBV28 and TRBJ1-2; TRBD1 agrees at 9 bases. CDR3 length: 15 amino acids. V dropped 10 bases and J dropped 6; count of bases not matched to a gene: 15. CDR1 MDHEN and CDR2 SYDVKM come from the germline V gene. The CDR3 protein is CATPDQDRGGNGYTF. The CDR3 DNA reads TGTGCCACCCCCGACCAGGACAGGGGAGGGAATGGCTACACCTTC.

The chain has TRBV18 and TRBJ1-1; tentative D call: TRBD1 (6 bases). CDR3 length: 14 residues. The germline V gene encodes CDR1 KGHSH and CDR2 LQKENI. V gave up 2 bases and J gave up 3 bases, with 10 bases separating them. CDR3 region: CASSPNRADTEAFF. CDR3 coding DNA: TGTGCCAGCTCACCAAACAGGGCCGACACTGAAGCTTTCTTT.

This rearrangement joins TRBV15 to TRBJ2-2; no firm D call. CDR1 and CDR2 (germline): LNHNV, YYDKDF (reference sequence). CDR3 length equals 14 residues. Trimming took off 0 bases at V and 3 bases at J, with 5 bases between the two ends. The CDR3 here is CATSRDADTGELFF. Here the CDR3 DNA reads TGTGCCACCAGCAGAGATGCGGACACCGGGGAGCTGTTTTTT. The complete variable domain, with remaining parts taken from reference TRBV15 and TRBJ2-2, reads DAMVIQNPRYQVTQFGKPVTLSCSQTLNHNVMYWYQQKSSQAPKLLFHYYDKDFNNEADTPDNFQSRRPNTSFCFLDIRSPGLGDTAMYLCATSRDADTGELFFGEGSRLTVL.

The V and J genes are TRBV4-1 and TRBJ2-1; perhaps TRBD2 as D (6 bases). CDR3 size: 17 residues. Germline assignment: CDR1 MGHRA and CDR2 YSYEKL. V was shortened by 4 bases and J by 0 bases, with 16 bases between the two germline ends. CDR3 sequence (DNA): TGCGCCAGCAGCCGCGGCACGGGACTTAGCTCCTACAATGAGCAGTTCTTC. It encodes CASSRGTGLSSYNEQFF.

The chain combines TRBV28 with TRBJ2-7; D gene uncertain. The V end lost 3 bases, the J end lost 4 bases, and 13 bases lay between the germline ends. The CDR3 runs to 14 residues. Germline loops: CDR1 MDHEN, CDR2 SYDVKM. Written as DNA, the CDR3 is TGTGCCAGCAGTTTGGCAGGCATGGTATACGAGCAGTACTTC. Its translation: CASSLAGMVYEQYF.

The rearrangement uses TRBV19 and TRBJ2-3, with 8 bases matching TRBD1. The CDR3 has 15 amino acids. The V gene end was trimmed by 3 bases and the J gene end by 4 bases; junction bases not matched to a gene: 6. The germline V gene encodes CDR1 LNHDA and CDR2 SQIVND (reference sequence). CDR3 nucleotides: TGTGCCAGTAGTATCTGGACAGGGTGGGCAGATACGCAGTATTTT. Residues: CASSIWTGWADTQYF.